A selection of T cell receptor beta chains follows, all from one sample in a study of T cell repertoires in cytomegalovirus infection. TCRdb processed the reads anew with MiXCR; each CDR3 protein has one entry. The sample has about 770,000 distinct CDR3 sequences, 29% seen once. These receptors have no identified antigens. The sample was cultured CD8+ T cells from PBMCs, taken from culture after CMV antigen stimulation. Receptors were obtained from a human donor in good health (CMV status not recorded). Some clones in this sample may be carry-over from other donors' samples. Each CDR3 is given with its conserved first and last residue. Rows give clone size only sometimes, using once, few, many, or a class for an expanded clone.

NA	TRBV5-6	CASSSLQGHPSYGYTF
few	TRBV5-4	CASSHRTGTAGELFF
NA	TRBV5-8	CASSDWGTANTGELFF
NA	TRBV2	CASSAPTSLPEAFF
once	TRBV20-1	CSARLPGDAYGYTF
few	TRBV7-9	CASSLMSGGRSNQPQHF
NA	TRBV10-3	CAISEGDYEQYF
NA	TRBV14	CASSQGADSGANVLTF
NA	TRBV12-3/TRBV12-4	CASRSETGDNQPQHF
few	TRBV27	CASRSRGDYGYTF
few	TRBV7-6	CASSLLTGTQPQHF
NA	TRBV6-6	CASPGQGANTGELFF
once	TRBV28	CASERLAGDYNEQFF
many	TRBV7-6	CASRHRDETQYF
NA	TRBV15	CATSRDSGSESF
few	TRBV5-4	CATTWGRTSGGANIQYF
NA	TRBV28	CASSPGTSQFF
many	TRBV7-9	CASSLGVTSRLYGYTF
few	TRBV6-4	CASSDSGATDTQYF
few	TRBV7-9	CASSYLGRGTEAFF
NA	TRBV5-6	CASSRDREDSPLHF
NA	TRBV12-3/TRBV12-4	CASSLFGGGKAYEQYF
NA	TRBV4-1	CASSQTASGNTIYF
few	TRBV2	CASSEAGVPVGTIYF
NA	TRBV6-1	CASSSGGTSGAETQYF
few	TRBV6-2/TRBV6-3	CASSRTAIQETQYF
NA	TRBV7-6	CASLRQNTIYF
few	TRBV7-6	CASSPTGGRVNTEAFF
many	TRBV5-6	CASSRDRTGQREQFF
many	TRBV12-5	CASGLGANTEAFF
NA	TRBV20-1	CSARTRGGINYGYTF
few	TRBV7-6	CASSFIPLEDRASQLFF
few	TRBV7-6	CASSLGQGLWEQYF
few	TRBV19	CASGGTGEHEQYF
many	TRBV7-2	CASSSATSAFF
NA	TRBV5-1	CASSFGQGDDIQYF
NA	TRBV7-6	CASNMIRDRAWLRTGELFF
NA	TRBV7-6	CASSSEGAPSYEQYF
NA	TRBV24-1	CATSDERQEQFF
NA	TRBV15	CATSRAGTTGELFF
NA	TRBV2	CATVKTRDTNTGELFF
many	TRBV7-6	CASSSPLTDTQYF
many	TRBV7-2	CASSFSGVTEAFF
many	TRBV10-3	CAISESNRGFSNQPQHF
NA	TRBV4-1	CASSHHPPQNNEQFF
NA	TRBV12-3/TRBV12-4	CASSFGIGIGETQYF
NA	TRBV27	CASSYGTDNYGYTF
NA	TRBV3-1	CASRKHLLPGTHDRGKLFF
NA	TRBV7-3	CASSPMGGSNQPQHF
NA	TRBV6-6	CASSTGNDIKPQHF
few	TRBV3-1	CASSQDWGRNEQFF
NA	TRBV12-3/TRBV12-4	CASSFLGLGYGYTF
few	TRBV4-1	CASSRDRGSLNEQFF
NA	TRBV2	CASGGPRLNEQFF
NA	TRBV6-5	CATNHGGYTF
NA	TRBV11-2	CASSLNRDRGTYEQYF
NA	TRBV29-1	CSVEGDRGAYGQYF